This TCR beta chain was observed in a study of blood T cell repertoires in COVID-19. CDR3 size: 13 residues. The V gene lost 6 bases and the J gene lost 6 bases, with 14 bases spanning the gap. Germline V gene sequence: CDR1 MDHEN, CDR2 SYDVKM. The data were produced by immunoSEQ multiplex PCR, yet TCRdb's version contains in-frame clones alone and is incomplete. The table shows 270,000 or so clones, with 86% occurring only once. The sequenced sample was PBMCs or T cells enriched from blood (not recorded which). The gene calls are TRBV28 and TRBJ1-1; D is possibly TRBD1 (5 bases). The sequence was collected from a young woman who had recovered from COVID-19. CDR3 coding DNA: TGTGCCAGCAGGTGGGGCCGGAGCGCTGAAGCTTTCTTT. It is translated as CASRWGRSAEAFF.